Here is one TCR beta chain with its context. Its antigen is not identified. The source of the sample is a study of blood T cells in healthy people across ages. General study points: PBMCs that were unsorted prevented a conclusive naive versus antigen-experienced comparison. Estimates of total diversity, which came from one million sequenced T cells, were considered to be underestimates.

Next came a second PCR, run for about 7 to 12 cycles, which used a sample-barcoded 5' primer along with a J-beta primer mix. Each cDNA molecule was tagged by a template-switch adaptor that had 12 random nucleotides. Each single sample gave us at least 3 million CDR3-containing paired-end reads. MiXCR was run by TCRdb on the 5' RACE reads, yielding one entry per CDR3 protein. The data hold 550,000 to 700,000 distinct CDR3 sequences, with 27% observed a single time. Per the germline V gene, CDR1 is MNHNS and CDR2 is SASEGT. With 8 bases removed from V and 0 bases from J, the gap between germline ends came to 22 bases. The CDR3 extends over 17 amino acids.

Sequencing was performed on blood. This receptor was taken from a woman between 65 and 79 years old in good health. The chain carries TRBV6-1 and TRBJ1-1, with D uncertain. The CDR3 loop is CASWRYGERPLNTEAFF. In DNA form, the CDR3 reads TGTGCCAGCTGGCGGTACGGAGAGCGACCCCTGAACACTGAAGCTTTCTTT.